These T cell receptor beta chains were read from a single sample in a study of cytomegalovirus exposure and HLA in healthy donors. Assay: immunoSEQ multiplex PCR; the TCRdb copy retains only in-frame clones and omits some. The repertoire holds 120,000 or so clones, with 81% as singletons. Input material: PBMCs. These receptors all come from a man younger than 35 in good health and CMV-seropositive. CDR3s include the opening cysteine and the closing phenylalanine or tryptophan. D genes are given only for firm matches. The size of a clone is reported for some rows only, either as once, few or many, or as a class for expanded clones.

V gene	J gene	clone size	D gene	CDR3 protein	CDR3 DNA
TRBV9	TRBJ1-2	.	.	CASSPHGGRRYGYTF	TGTGCCAGCAGCCCCCACGGCGGTCGGAGATATGGCTACACCTTC
TRBV2	TRBJ1-5	.	.	CASNYQNNQPQHF	TGTGCCAGCAATTATCAGAATAATCAGCCCCAGCATTTT
TRBV14	TRBJ2-7	.	.	CASSATYEQYF	TGTGCCAGCAGCGCTACCTACGAGCAGTACTTC
TRBV15	TRBJ2-7	.	.	CATSRDLSYEQYF	TGTGCCACCAGCAGAGATCTATCTTACGAGCAGTACTTC
TRBV11-2	TRBJ2-5	.	.	CASRVGDQETQYF	TGTGCCAGCCGGGTCGGGGACCAAGAGACCCAGTACTTC
TRBV25-1	TRBJ2-5	.	TRBD2	CASSAHSGGGETQYF	TGTGCCAGCAGTGCCCATAGCGGGGGAGGGGAGACCCAGTACTTC
TRBV7-9	TRBJ2-7	.	.	CASSPARDSITYEQYF	TGTGCCAGCAGCCCGGCCCGGGACTCCATCACCTACGAGCAGTACTTC
TRBV5-1	TRBJ1-2	once	TRBD1	CASSSGTGSNYGYTF	TGCGCCAGCAGCTCAGGGACAGGGTCTAACTATGGCTACACCTTC
TRBV4-3	TRBJ1-1	.	.	CASSQGGVRGDTEAFF	TGCGCCAGCAGCCAAGGAGGCGTCAGGGGAGACACTGAAGCTTTCTTT
TRBV6-5	TRBJ1-4	.	.	CASSYYGGNEKLFF	TGTGCCAGCAGTTACTACGGAGGGAATGAAAAACTGTTTTTT
TRBV9	TRBJ1-3	.	TRBD1	CASSGSAGTGVSGNTIYF	TGTGCCAGCAGCGGATCCGCCGGGACAGGGGTTTCTGGAAACACCATATATTTT
TRBV6-5	TRBJ1-1	.	.	CASSTPRGKEAFF	TGTGCCAGCAGTACCCCTAGGGGGAAAGAAGCTTTCTTT